A single sample is the source of the 20 T cell receptor beta chains below, sequenced in a study of T cells after yellow fever vaccination. Each CDR3 protein is one row after TCRdb ran MiXCR on the 5' RACE reads. Of 30,000 or so distinct CDR3 sequences listed, around 4.3% are singletons. Sequencing used CD8+ T cells sorted from PBMCs, obtained 5 days after the yellow fever booster vaccination. These TCRs come from a man younger than 40 who received the YFV17D yellow fever vaccine.

This clonotype was seen repeatedly, ten times or more. CDR3 loop: CSAKLVGDTFF. CDR3 sequence (DNA): TGCAGTGCTAAACTGGTGGGAGATACGTTCTTC. The chain uses TRBV20-1 and TRBJ2-1, with a weak D call TRBD2 (5 bases). V was trimmed by 4 bases and J by 15 bases, leaving 16 bases between them. CDR1 and CDR2 from the germline V gene are DFQATT and SNEGSKA (reference sequence). The CDR3 is made up of 11 amino acids.

This clonotype was seen ten or more times. This chain joins TRBV7-2 and TRBJ2-7; 10 bases are shared with TRBD2. CDR1 SGHTA and CDR2 FQGNSA come from the germline V gene. The CDR3 has 15 residues. Germline trimming cut 5 bases from V and 3 bases from J; bases unmatched to any gene: 7. CDR3: CASSPRSSGSYEQYF. In nucleotides, the CDR3 is TGTGCCAGCAGCCCCCGGTCTAGCGGGAGCTACGAGCAGTACTTC.

This clonotype has at least ten counts. The rearrangement links TRBV12-3 or TRBV12-4 to TRBJ2-7, with D perhaps TRBD1 (5 bases). This CDR3 has 14 residues. V shed 3 bases and J shed 5 bases, with 14 bases lying between them. CDR3 in DNA: TGTGCCAGCAGTTTGTGGCAGGGTACCGACGAGCAGTACTTC. Translating it yields CASSLWQGTDEQYF.

This clonotype was counted at least ten times. The chain links TRBV15 to TRBJ2-3, with 7 bases that match TRBD1. V dropped 1 base and J dropped 4; count of bases not matched to a gene: 5. Germline lookup yields CDR1 LNHNV and CDR2 YYDKDF (reference sequence). The CDR3 consists of 15 residues. The CDR3 loop is CATSRVGGASDTQYF. CDR3 DNA: TGTGCCACCAGCAGAGTAGGGGGCGCATCAGATACGCAGTATTTT.

This clonotype was observed many times. V gene TRBV20-1 combines with J gene TRBJ2-2; D may be TRBD2 (6 bases). Germline V gene lookup returns CDR1 DFQATT and CDR2 SNEGSKA (reference sequence). Trimming took 6 bases from V and 3 from J, leaving 20 bases between them. CDR3 length: 16 residues. In DNA form, the CDR3 reads TGCAGTGCCCCATCGGACGGGGGTTCCTACACCGGGGAGCTGTTTTTT. It codes for CSAPSDGGSYTGELFF.

Many counts were recorded for this clonotype. The chain links TRBV11-2 to TRBJ2-3; 9 bases fit TRBD2. The CDR3 extends over 16 amino acids. Germline values: CDR1 SGHAT, CDR2 FQNNGV. V trimming: 1 base; J trimming: 2 bases; junction bases outside the gene matches: 4. DNA for the CDR3: TGTGCCAGCAGCTTAGCCCTAGCGGGGTTCACAGATACGCAGTATTTT. Protein product: CASSLALAGFTDTQYF.

V usage is TRBV6-5 and J usage is TRBJ2-7, with D tentatively TRBD1 (6 bases). The CDR3 runs to 13 residues. CDR1 MNHEY and CDR2 SVGAGI come from the germline V gene. Trimming left V 8 bases short and J 0 bases short, with 11 bases between. The CDR3 DNA reads TGTGCCAGCGGTTGGGGGCCCTCCTACGAGCAGTACTTC. Translated: CASGWGPSYEQYF.

This clonotype has at least ten counts. The chain links TRBV4-3 to TRBJ2-7, with 7 positions matching TRBD1. CDR3 length: 16 residues. With V trimmed by 3 bases and J by 2 bases, 10 bases remained unmatched. Looked up from germline, CDR1 is LGHNA and CDR2 is YSLEER. Here the CDR3 DNA reads TGCGCCAGCAGCCAGGCCGGGACAGAGAACACCTACGAGCAGTACTTC. It is translated as CASSQAGTENTYEQYF.

In this sample, this clonotype turned up many times. The chain has TRBV5-1 and TRBJ2-1, with D perhaps matching TRBD1 (6 bases). Germline CDR1 reads SGHRS; CDR2 reads YFSETQ. The length of the CDR3 is 17 residues. V lost 4 bases and J 0 bases, leaving 17 bases between the germline ends. The DNA for the CDR3 is TGCGCCAGCAGCAGTTCCGGGACAAGTAACTCCTACAATGAGCAGTTCTTC. Its translation: CASSSSGTSNSYNEQFF. Full variable domain (outside the CDR3, taken from reference TRBV5-1 and TRBJ2-1): KAGVTQTPRYLIKTRGQQVTLSCSPISGHRSVSWYQQTPGQGLQFLFEYFSETQRNKGNFPGRFSGRQFSNSRSEMNVSTLELGDSALYLCASSSSGTSNSYNEQFFGPGTRLTVL.

This clonotype occurred many times. V is TRBV20-1 and J is TRBJ1-2; TRBD1 is a possible D gene (5 bases). The germline gives CDR1 DFQATT, CDR2 SNEGSKA (reference sequence). The CDR3 length is 15 residues. The V end lost 6 bases, the J end lost 8 bases, and 25 bases lay between the germline ends. The CDR3 DNA follows: TGCAGTGCGACAAATGGGGCGAGTTGGCTGGGCGGCTACACCTTC. Its translation: CSATNGASWLGGYTF.

This clonotype was seen repeatedly, ten times or more. This sequence joins TRBV4-2 and TRBJ2-7, with D perhaps TRBD1 (5 bases). The CDR3 is made up of 13 amino acids. V was pared by 0 bases and J by 3 bases, with 6 bases between. Germline CDR1 is LGHNA and CDR2 is YNFKEQ. CDR3 sequence reads: CASSQDQGYEQYF. CDR3 nucleotides: TGTGCCAGCAGCCAAGATCAGGGCTACGAGCAGTACTTC.

This clonotype was seen repeatedly, ten times or more. This chain joins TRBV4-1 and TRBJ2-5; TRBD1 agrees at 9 bases. Germline V CDR1 and CDR2: MGHRA, YSYEKL. V gave up 4 bases and J gave up 8 bases; unmatched junction bases: 5. The CDR3 is made up of 13 amino acids. As DNA, the CDR3 is TGCGCCAGCAGCCCGGGACAGGGTGTTACCCAGTACTTC. It codes for CASSPGQGVTQYF.

There are many counts of this clonotype. The genes are TRBV20-1 and TRBJ2-5; tentatively, D is TRBD1 (7 bases). The CDR3 totals 13 residues. Per the germline V gene, CDR1 is DFQATT and CDR2 is SNEGSKA (reference sequence). V lost 5 bases and J 5 bases, leaving 15 bases between the germline ends. In DNA, the CDR3 is TGCAGTGCTGAGGACGGAGGGGGCGAGACCCAGTACTTC. Its protein product is CSAEDGGGETQYF.

This clonotype was seen at least ten times. The genes are TRBV27 and TRBJ2-7; possible D gene TRBD2, 6 bases. Trimming removed 2 bases from V and 0 bases from J, with 11 bases in between. This CDR3 is 15 amino acids long. CDR1 is MNHEY, CDR2 SMNVEV, per germline (reference sequence). This chain's CDR3 is CASSLGGAGSYEQYF. CDR3 sequence (DNA): TGTGCCAGCAGTTTAGGAGGGGCGGGCTCCTACGAGCAGTACTTC.

Ten or more counts support this clonotype. The chain links TRBV7-9 to TRBJ2-3, with D possibly being TRBD1 (6 bases). CDR3 length: 12 amino acids. The V gene's germline CDR1 is SEHNR and CDR2 FQNEAQ (reference sequence). The V and J ends lost 5 bases and 6 bases respectively, with 9 bases between them. The CDR3 DNA reads TGTGCCAGCAGCGGCACAGGGGATACGCAGTATTTT. Translating gives CASSGTGDTQYF.

This clonotype was recorded many times. This sequence joins TRBV12-3 or TRBV12-4 and TRBJ2-2, with D tentatively TRBD1 or TRBD2 (6 bases each). V was cut by 6 bases and J by 2 bases, with 19 bases left in between. This CDR3 is built from 17 residues. The CDR3 DNA sequence: TGTGCCAGCAGGTCCGTGGCGGGGACAACTAACACCGGGGAGCTGTTTTTT. Encoded protein: CASRSVAGTTNTGELFF.

This clonotype has at least ten counts. The rearrangement links TRBV20-1 to TRBJ2-3, with 9 nucleotides matching TRBD1. The CDR3 contains 14 residues. J gave up 2 bases and V 5 bases, and 5 bases lay outside the gene matches. CDR1 is DFQATT and CDR2 is SNEGSKA in the germline V gene (reference sequence). The CDR3 nucleotides read TGCAGTGCTGTTGACAGGGGGTTCACAGATACGCAGTATTTT. Translating it yields CSAVDRGFTDTQYF.

J is TRBJ2-7 and V is TRBV30; a weak D match, TRBD1 (6 bases). The CDR3 has 14 residues. The ends were cut back, 3 bases at V and 1 base at J, with 13 bases in the middle. CDR1 is GTSNPN and CDR2 is SVGIG in the germline V gene (reference sequence). The CDR3 coding sequence is TGTGCCTGGAGGGACGGGACACCTTCCTACGAGCAGTACTTC. Protein sequence: CAWRDGTPSYEQYF.

At least ten counts were recorded for this clonotype. This chain connects TRBV20-1 to TRBJ2-5; D is uncertain. Germline V gene sequence: CDR1 DFQATT, CDR2 SNEGSKA (reference sequence). The CDR3 covers 12 residues. The V and J ends lost 6 bases and 3 bases respectively, with 11 bases between them. CDR3 nucleotides: TGCAGTGCCAATAGGGAAGAAGAGACCCAGTACTTC. This encodes CSANREEETQYF.

This clonotype was seen many times. This chain uses TRBV28 with TRBJ2-7, with TRBD1 matching over 11 bases. The CDR3 has 15 amino acids. Germline lookup yields CDR1 MDHEN and CDR2 SYDVKM. Trimming took 8 bases from V and 7 from J; bases not matched to a gene: 13. CDR3 residues: CASRGDRGDLGEQYF. CDR3 bases: TGTGCCAGCCGTGGGGACAGGGGGGACCTTGGGGAGCAGTACTTC.